The 29 T cell receptor beta chains below come from one sample, sequenced in a study of shared clonotypes between healthy human individuals. TCRdb's copy holds only in-frame clones and misses some; the assay was immunoSEQ multiplex PCR. The sample yields millions of clones, just over 90% seen once. The sequenced sample was naive CD4+ T cells sorted from blood. Subset here: CD45RA+ positively selected. Source of these receptors: a man aged 18 to 35 in good health.

The chain couples TRBV9 to TRBJ2-5; 16 bases fit TRBD2. The CDR3 has 18 amino acids. Losses at the gene ends were 4 bases for V and 5 bases for J; bases not matched to a gene: 11. CDR1 SGDLS and CDR2 YYNGEE come from the germline V gene. In nucleotides, the CDR3 is TGTGCCAGCAGCCTGGGACTAGCGGGGGGGCAGGGAAGGGAGACCCAGTACTTC. This translates into CASSLGLAGGQGRETQYF. Combining the CDR3 with reference TRBV9 and TRBJ2-5 gives the whole variable domain DSGVTQTPKHLITATGQRVTLRCSPRSGDLSVYWYQQSLDQGLQFLIQYYNGEERAKGNILERFSAQQFPDLHSELNLSSLELGDSALYFCASSLGLAGGQGRETQYFGPGTRLLVL.

The chain joins TRBV14 to TRBJ2-1; TRBD1 might be the D (6 bases). The CDR3 length is 15 residues. Germline CDR1 is SGHDN and CDR2 is FVKESK. The V end was cut by 4 bases, the J end by 4 bases, with 14 bases between. CDR3 protein: CASSPQGRRYNEQFF. As DNA, the CDR3 is TGTGCCAGCAGCCCACAGGGCCGTCGATACAATGAGCAGTTCTTC. Using reference TRBV14 and TRBJ2-1 for the parts outside the CDR3, the full variable domain is EAGVTQFPSHSVIEKGQTVTLRCDPISGHDNLYWYRRVMGKEIKFLLHFVKESKQDESGMPNNRFLAERTGGTYSTLKVQPAELEDSGVYFCASSPQGRRYNEQFFGPGTRLTVL.

This rearrangement joins TRBV4-1 to TRBJ1-3; 7 positions agree with TRBD1. The germline gives CDR1 MGHRA, CDR2 YSYEKL. CDR3 length: 15 residues. V gave up 2 bases and J gave up 3 bases; unmatched junction bases: 4. CDR3 DNA: TGCGCCAGCAGCCAACCACAGGGGTATGGAAACACCATATATTTT. Protein: CASSQPQGYGNTIYF.

The chain couples TRBV5-1 to TRBJ1-3; 8 bases align to TRBD1. The germline V gene has CDR1 SGHRS and CDR2 YFSETQ. This CDR3 is 18 amino acids long. V lost 0 bases, J lost 1 base, and 9 bases stayed unmatched. This CDR3 is CASSLGNRDRRSGNTIYF. The CDR3 coding sequence is TGCGCCAGCAGCTTGGGGAATAGGGACAGGAGGTCTGGAAACACCATATATTTT.

The genes are TRBV6-5 and TRBJ2-3; perhaps TRBD1 as D (6 bases). Germline CDR1 and CDR2: MNHEY and SVGAGI. The CDR3 contains 14 residues. The V gene lost 5 bases and the J gene lost 4 bases, with 13 bases spanning the gap. CDR3 protein: CASSPTGSADTQYF. CDR3 sequence (DNA): TGTGCCAGCAGTCCAACAGGGTCGGCAGATACGCAGTATTTT.

The chain joins TRBV6-1 to TRBJ2-3, with TRBD2 matching over 14 bases. The CDR3 length is 19 residues. In germline, CDR1 is MNHNS, CDR2 SASEGT. V shed 4 bases, J shed 2 bases, and the junction held 11 bases outside the gene matches. CDR3 region: CASSGTGTSGRLYTDTQYF. The CDR3 DNA sequence: TGTGCCAGCAGTGGAACCGGGACTAGCGGGAGACTCTACACAGATACGCAGTATTTT.

This clone showed up just once. CDR3 sequence (DNA): TGTGCCAGCGCCGACGGCGACGAGCAGTACTTC. Translated, it gives CASADGDEQYF. The genes are TRBV6-1 and TRBJ2-7; D uncertain. The V gene lost 8 bases and the J gene lost 5 bases, with 10 bases spanning the gap. Germline CDR1 reads MNHNS; CDR2 reads SASEGT. CDR3 length equals 11 residues.

Turning to this clone: This CDR3 is also generated by other DNA sequences in the sample. The rearrangement links TRBV10-3 to TRBJ1-2; possible D gene TRBD1, 5 bases. Trimming stripped 2 bases from V and 0 bases from J, with 10 bases between. The CDR3 contains 15 residues. Per germline, CDR1 ENHRY and CDR2 SYGVKD. CDR3 bases: TGTGCCATCAGTGAGCGGGGCAGTACTAACTATGGCTACACCTTC. This sequence encodes CAISERGSTNYGYTF.

The V gene is TRBV6-5, the J gene TRBJ1-2, with a possible D match to TRBD1 (5 bases). The CDR3 spans 15 residues. Germline CDR1 and CDR2: MNHEY and SVGAGI. The V and J ends lost 8 bases and 0 bases respectively, with 16 bases between them. The CDR3 DNA follows: TGTGCCAGCGCCGGGACGGTTGCCTCTAACTATGGCTACACCTTC. This gives the protein CASAGTVASNYGYTF.

There are a few counts of this clone. Different DNA sequences within this sample yield the same CDR3. The chain is built from TRBV5-1 and TRBJ2-5; 7 positions agree with TRBD1. V lost 0 bases and J lost 5; bases outside the gene matches: 7. This CDR3 region has 15 residues. Germline V CDR1 and CDR2: SGHRS, YFSETQ. CDR3 region: CASSLVAGGRETQYF. As DNA, the CDR3 is TGCGCCAGCAGCTTGGTGGCAGGGGGTAGGGAGACCCAGTACTTC.

V is TRBV19 and J is TRBJ1-6; 9 bases align to TRBD1. V lost 9 bases, J lost 0 bases, and 6 bases stayed unmatched. The CDR3 extends over 16 amino acids. The germline V gene has CDR1 LNHDA and CDR2 SQIVND (reference sequence). DNA for the CDR3: TGTGCCAGCAGGGGACAGGGAAGCTCCTATAATTCACCCCTCCACTTT. Its translation is CASRGQGSSYNSPLHF. The whole variable domain, filled in from reference TRBV19 and TRBJ1-6, reads DGGITQSPKYLFRKEGQNVTLSCEQNLNHDAMYWYRQDPGQGLRLIYYSQIVNDFQKGDIAEGYSVSREKKESFPLTVTSAQKNPTAFYLCASRGQGSSYNSPLHFGNGTRLTVT.

The CDR3 protein is CASSPAGTANSGANVLTF. The CDR3 coding sequence is TGCGCCAGCAGCCCTGCCGGGACAGCTAATTCTGGGGCCAACGTCCTGACTTTC. V gene TRBV5-1 combines with J gene TRBJ2-6; 7 nucleotides align to TRBD1. This CDR3 has 18 amino acids. Germline values: CDR1 SGHRS, CDR2 YFSETQ. Trimming cost V 4 bases and J 1 base; bases outside gene matches: 11.

The chain joins TRBV30 to TRBJ1-3; unclear D gene. V lost 4 bases and J lost 0, with 10 bases in between. The CDR3 is 14 amino acids. CDR1 is GTSNPN and CDR2 is SVGIG in the germline V gene (reference sequence). This CDR3 reads CAWKDVPSGNTIYF. For the CDR3, the DNA is TGTGCCTGGAAAGACGTTCCCTCTGGAAACACCATATATTTT.

The DNA for the CDR3 is TGTGCCAGCGGCCGACAGGGGGCCTACGAGCAGTACTTC. Protein sequence: CASGRQGAYEQYF. V usage is TRBV25-1 and J usage is TRBJ2-7; 9 nucleotides agree with TRBD1. From germline, CDR1 is MGHDK and CDR2 SYGVNS. V shed 8 bases and J 2 bases; nucleotides not matched to a gene: 4. The CDR3 sequence is 13 residues long.

This chain links TRBV6-5 with TRBJ1-6; D call uncertain. Germline CDR1 MNHEY, CDR2 SVGAGI. The V and J ends lost 5 bases and 7 bases respectively, with 3 bases between them. This CDR3 is 11 amino acids long. The chain's CDR3 is CASSTNSPLHF. The CDR3 bases are TGTGCCAGCAGTACAAATTCACCCCTCCACTTT.

The chain links TRBV7-2 to TRBJ2-2, with 8 bases aligning to TRBD2. Trimming at V came to 8 bases and at J to 0 bases, leaving 8 bases not matched to a gene. The CDR3 is 16 residues long. In germline, CDR1 is SGHTA, CDR2 FQGNSA. CDR3 loop: CASALGSGTNTGELFF. The DNA for the CDR3 is TGTGCCAGCGCGCTGGGTAGCGGGACGAACACCGGGGAGCTGTTTTTT.

The table lists this clone with a count of one. CDR3 nucleotide sequence: TGTGCCAGCAGCACCATACCTTCTAGCACAGATACGCAGTATTTT. As protein: CASSTIPSSTDTQYF. V and J are TRBV2 and TRBJ2-3; D remains ambiguous. The germline gives CDR1 SNHLY, CDR2 FYNNEI. V was cut by 6 bases and J by 0 bases, with 13 bases left in between. The CDR3 totals 15 residues. Filled out from reference TRBV2 and TRBJ2-3, the complete variable domain reads EPEVTQTPSHQVTQMGQEVILRCVPISNHLYFYWYRQILGQKVEFLVSFYNNEISEKSEIFDDQFSVERPDGSNFTLKIRSTKLEDSAMYFCASSTIPSSTDTQYFGPGTRLTVL.

The CDR3 reads CASSLISSGNTIYF. The CDR3 DNA reads as TGTGCCAGCAGCTTAATTAGCTCTGGAAACACCATATATTTT. The V gene is TRBV13, the J gene TRBJ1-3, with D unclear. This CDR3 region has 14 residues. V dropped 2 bases and J dropped 0 bases, with 5 bases sitting between them. The germline gives CDR1 PRHDT, CDR2 FYEKMQ (reference sequence). Based on the CDR3 plus reference TRBV13 and TRBJ1-3, the full variable domain is AAGVIQSPRHLIKEKRETATLKCYPIPRHDTVYWYQQGPGQDPQFLISFYEKMQSDKGSIPDRFSAQQFSDYHSELNMSSLELGDSALYFCASSLISSGNTIYFGEGSWLTVV.

The chain carries TRBV2 and TRBJ2-1, with 12 bases matching TRBD2. Germline trimming cut 2 bases from V and 9 bases from J; bases unmatched to any gene: 5. Per the germline V gene, CDR1 is SNHLY and CDR2 is FYNNEI. The CDR3 loop spans 15 amino acids. The DNA for the CDR3 is TGTGCCAGCAGTGAACTAGCGGGGGGGTCCGGTGAGCAGTTCTTC. This sequence encodes CASSELAGGSGEQFF.

This chain links TRBV5-4 with TRBJ2-5; D possibly matches TRBD1 or TRBD2 (5 bases each). The length of the CDR3 is 15 residues. Germline-derived CDR1 and CDR2 are SGHNT and YYREEE (reference sequence). V lost 0 bases to trimming and J lost 0 bases, with 9 bases between them. The CDR3 DNA follows: TGTGCCAGCAGCTTGGGAATGGGACACCAAGAGACCCAGTACTTC. Protein product: CASSLGMGHQETQYF.

The chain joins TRBV18 to TRBJ2-5; 10 nucleotides line up with TRBD2. Germline V gene lookup returns CDR1 KGHSH and CDR2 LQKENI. Trimming cost V 3 bases and J 3 bases; bases outside gene matches: 7. CDR3 length: 16 amino acids. The CDR3 coding sequence is TGTGCCAGCTCACCTGAACAGCGGGGGGGAAAAGAGACCCAGTACTTC. Translation gives CASSPEQRGGKETQYF. The full variable domain, completed using reference TRBV18 and TRBJ2-5, is NAGVMQNPRHLVRRRGQEARLRCSPMKGHSHVYWYRQLPEEGLKFMVYLQKENIIDESGMPKERFSAEFPKEGPSILRIQQVVRGDSAAYFCASSPEQRGGKETQYFGPGTRLLVL.

This chain uses TRBV7-2 with TRBJ1-1; maybe TRBD1 (6 bases). The CDR3 totals 16 residues. V lost 2 bases to trimming and J lost 0 bases, with 13 bases between them. From germline, CDR1 is SGHTA and CDR2 FQGNSA. The CDR3 protein is CASSLQQGRMNTEAFF. CDR3 bases: TGTGCCAGCAGCTTACAACAGGGTAGAATGAACACTGAAGCTTTCTTT.

Regarding this clone: At the DNA level, this CDR3 is encoded by other sequences in the same sample as well. The genes are TRBV6-5 and TRBJ1-1; maybe TRBD1 (6 bases). Germline CDR1 reads MNHEY; CDR2 reads SVGAGI. The CDR3 is 15 amino acids. Trimming shortened V by 2 bases and J by 0 bases, and 10 bases separated the two germline ends. The CDR3 bases are TGTGCCAGCAGTTACGGAGGGGGAGTGAACACTGAAGCTTTCTTT. Its protein is CASSYGGGVNTEAFF.

The rearrangement joins TRBV5-6 to TRBJ1-1; D is perhaps TRBD1 (6 bases). Germline loops: CDR1 SGHDT, CDR2 YYEEEE. The CDR3 is made up of 14 amino acids. V gave up 2 bases and J gave up 4 bases, with 12 bases separating them. The CDR3 region is CASSLSQGSTEAFF. The CDR3 nucleotides read TGTGCCAGCAGCTTATCACAGGGCAGCACTGAAGCTTTCTTT. The variable domain in full, completed from reference TRBV5-6 and TRBJ1-1, reads DAGVTQSPTHLIKTRGQQVTLRCSPKSGHDTVSWYQQALGQGPQFIFQYYEEEERQRGNFPDRFSGHQFPNYSSELNVNALLLGDSALYLCASSLSQGSTEAFFGQGTRLTVV.

The chain carries TRBV7-9 and TRBJ1-2, with 9 bases matching TRBD1. There are 14 residues in the CDR3. V shed 1 base and J 7 bases; nucleotides not matched to a gene: 4. Germline CDR1 is SEHNR and CDR2 is FQNEAQ (reference sequence). The CDR3 nucleotides read TGTGCCAGCAGCTTAGAAACAGGGGGCGTTGGCTACACCTTC. Its protein product is CASSLETGGVGYTF.

This sequence joins TRBV10-2 and TRBJ2-7, with a tentative D call TRBD1 (5 bases). Germline V lookup: CDR1 WSHSY, CDR2 SAAADI. V was cut by 7 bases and J by 0 bases, with 19 bases left in between. The CDR3 is 16 residues long. For the CDR3, the DNA is TGCGCCAGCAATCTTCCATTGGGCCAGGGCTCCTACGAGCAGTACTTC. This sequence encodes CASNLPLGQGSYEQYF.

Notes on this clone: Other DNA variants within this sample encode the same CDR3. J is TRBJ2-3 and V is TRBV19, with D possibly TRBD2 on 5 matching bases. The CDR3 is 13 amino acids. V was pared by 4 bases and J by 2 bases, with 7 bases between. Germline CDR1 is LNHDA and CDR2 is SQIVND (reference sequence). This CDR3 reads CASSRGATDTQYF. Here the CDR3 DNA reads TGTGCCAGTAGTAGGGGAGCCACAGATACGCAGTATTTT.

A few counts support this clone. The genes are TRBV13 and TRBJ1-1; no firm D call. The CDR3 is made up of 13 amino acids. Trimming removed 4 bases from V and 1 base from J, with 7 bases in between. The germline V gene has CDR1 PRHDT and CDR2 FYEKMQ (reference sequence). In nucleotides, the CDR3 is TGTGCCAGCAGCTGGACGGGGAACACTGAAGCTTTCTTT. It codes for CASSWTGNTEAFF.

The sample holds one count of this clone. The chain uses TRBV5-1 and TRBJ2-2; 10 bases fit TRBD1. V trimming: 4 bases; J trimming: 4 bases; junction bases outside the gene matches: 4. Germline V lookup: CDR1 SGHRS, CDR2 YFSETQ. The CDR3 has 15 residues. The CDR3 nucleotides are TGCGCCAGCAGCACTAGGACAGGGGGCACCGGGGAGCTGTTTTTT. Translation: CASSTRTGGTGELFF.